Given below is one T cell receptor (beta chain) in context. The antigen is unknown. The data originate from a study of T cell responses to AZD1222 COVID-19 vaccine. Only in-frame clones appear in the TCRdb table, and some are missing; sequencing was by immunoSEQ multiplex PCR. The sample gives approximately 140,000 clones, around 83% of which show up once; less than 5% is in the top ten. Study-wide results and limits: Seropositivity was recorded at baseline in only a handful of AZD1222 recipients.

Unmatched junction bases numbered 8, after V lost 2 bases and J lost 8 bases. This CDR3 is 16 amino acids long. CDR1 and CDR2 from the germline V gene are KGHSH and LQKENI. The sequence derives from an adult in good health. Source: peripheral blood, taken on day 0 of MenACWY control vaccination. The genes are TRBV18 and TRBJ1-6; 8 positions agree with TRBD1. The CDR3 coding sequence is TGTGCCAGCTCACCAAATCGACAGGGGATGGATTCACCCCTCCACTTT. Translation: CASSPNRQGMDSPLHF.